This is a list of T cell receptor beta chains from one sample in a study of blood T cell repertoires in COVID-19. TCRdb keeps only in-frame clones here, not all; method: immunoSEQ multiplex PCR. Altogether some 390,000 clones are present, around 87% being singletons, with the ten largest covering around 3%. The source material was peripheral blood. The receptors were gathered from a human donor in a cohort sampled during active COVID-19. Both conserved end residues are trimmed from each CDR3. The order of the fields is V gene, J gene, CDR3 protein.

TRBV5-6	TRBJ2-5	ASSLTGLAETQY
TRBV3-1/TRBV3-2	TRBJ2-2	ASSPRTGGFTGELF
TRBV15	TRBJ2-1	ATSRDRTGPGQF
TRBV6-5	TRBJ1-2	ASRTGTNYGYT
TRBV30	TRBJ1-3	AWGTGTGNTIY
TRBV3-1/TRBV3-2	TRBJ2-1	ASSQFQGPYNEQF
TRBV7-9	TRBJ2-7	ASSWTPGQGHYEQY
TRBV2	TRBJ2-2	ASSRTSGNTGELF
TRBV21-1	TRBJ1-6	ASSNPRQGRPNSPLH
TRBV5-1	TRBJ2-7	ASRGGLAGYEQY
TRBV19	TRBJ2-1	ASSPRTGEDNEQF
TRBV30	TRBJ2-7	AWSRLYEQY
TRBV10-3	TRBJ2-2	AISVTLGELF
TRBV27	TRBJ2-3	ASSLNRRGTDTQY
TRBV7-9	TRBJ1-2	ASSGQGTNYGYT
TRBV4-2	TRBJ2-1	ASSQDPQGVNEQF
TRBV27	TRBJ2-7	ASQGQGNYEQY
TRBV9	TRBJ2-1	ASSVSDYNEQF
TRBV15	TRBJ1-1	ATSRGQLNTEAF
TRBV30	TRBJ2-5	AWSAHPSSGRGLETQY
TRBV29-1	TRBJ2-7	SVAGTGQHEQY
TRBV6-5	TRBJ1-2	ASSYSSPPSSGYT
TRBV7-3	TRBJ2-5	ASSVSSERETQY
TRBV6-1	TRBJ1-4	ASSEFGRTNEKLF
TRBV20-1	TRBJ2-1	SARETRLEF
TRBV19	TRBJ2-2	ASSIFLLAGGSNGELF
TRBV12-3/TRBV12-4	TRBJ2-1	ASRRGDEPGQF
TRBV5-1	TRBJ2-7	ASSQLQGDPYEQY
TRBV15	TRBJ1-1	ATSKRTGQAF
TRBV11-3	TRBJ2-1	ASSPGSYNEQF
TRBV7-8	TRBJ1-2	ASSLRGRGQSGYT
TRBV4-1	TRBJ2-1	ASSQDYQGYNEQF
TRBV5-1	TRBJ2-7	ASSFRPASSYEQY
TRBV10-3	TRBJ2-1	AISDLNEQF
TRBV3-1/TRBV3-2	TRBJ2-1	ASSQTTGALEQF
TRBV19	TRBJ2-5	ASSVPGLQETQY
TRBV10-3	TRBJ2-1	AIRGLDNEQF
TRBV6-6	TRBJ1-2	ASSYQGQNYGYT
TRBV6-5	TRBJ1-6	ASTTAGDNSPLH
TRBV9	TRBJ2-1	ASSVGGVKDEQF
TRBV19	TRBJ1-1	ASSEGASSTEAF
TRBV7-9	TRBJ2-1	ASSPRTSFSSYNEQF
TRBV7-3	TRBJ2-2	ASSLTSSANTGELF
TRBV2	TRBJ2-1	ASSDSLDHSYNEQF
TRBV30	TRBJ2-7	AWGRTASYEQY